The 30 T cell receptor beta chains below all came from one sample that was sequenced in a study of blood T cell repertoires in COVID-19. Measured with immunoSEQ multiplex PCR; TCRdb has only the in-frame clones, and not every one. The repertoire holds some 250,000 clones, with about four fifths as singletons. Sequencing input: peripheral blood. The receptors stem from an elderly woman with acute or convalescent COVID-19.

The rearrangement links TRBV18 to TRBJ1-1; tentative D call: TRBD1 (5 bases). Germline V CDR1 and CDR2: KGHSH, LQKENI. V lost 3 bases and J lost 1, with 9 bases in between. This CDR3 comprises 14 residues. The CDR3 region is CASSPGLQNTEAFF. The CDR3 coding sequence is TGTGCCAGCTCACCGGGACTGCAGAACACTGAAGCTTTCTTT. The full variable domain, its missing parts supplied by reference TRBV18 and TRBJ1-1, is NAGVMQNPRHLVRRRGQEARLRCSPMKGHSHVYWYRQLPEEGLKFMVYLQKENIIDESGMPKERFSAEFPKEGPSILRIQQVVRGDSAAYFCASSPGLQNTEAFFGQGTRLTVV.

Only a few counts were recorded for this clone. The chain joins TRBV2 to TRBJ1-5; D is uncertain. CDR3 length: 14 amino acids. Trimming pared 1 base from V and 6 bases from J, leaving 10 bases between. Germline assignment: CDR1 SNHLY and CDR2 FYNNEI. For the CDR3, the DNA is TGTGCCAGCAGTGAAGGGAGGGAGGGTCAGCCCCAGCATTTT. Amino acids: CASSEGREGQPQHF.

The V call is TRBV28, the J call TRBJ2-7; D perhaps matches TRBD2 (5 bases). The V and J ends lost 5 bases and 3 bases respectively, with 17 bases between them. Germline values: CDR1 MDHEN, CDR2 SYDVKM. The CDR3 length is 15 residues. In nucleotides, the CDR3 is TGTGCCAGCAGTCTCGAAAGTGGAGGAGTCTACGAGCAGTACTTC. As protein: CASSLESGGVYEQYF. Looking up the rest from reference TRBV28 and TRBJ2-7 gives the full variable domain: DVKVTQSSRYLVKRTGEKVFLECVQDMDHENMFWYRQDPGLGLRLIYFSYDVKMKEKGDIPEGYSVSREKKERFSLILESASTNQTSMYLCASSLESGGVYEQYFGPGTRLTVT.

The CDR3 coding sequence is TGCGCCAGCAGCCGCCGACAGGGGCGAAACACAGATACGCAGTATTTT. Translating gives CASSRRQGRNTDTQYF. The chain combines TRBV5-1 with TRBJ2-3; 8 nucleotides line up with TRBD1. This CDR3 spans 16 amino acids. The ends lost 4 bases at V and 2 bases at J; junction bases unmatched: 9. In germline, CDR1 is SGHRS, CDR2 YFSETQ.

The chain has TRBV7-8 and TRBJ2-2, with a weak D call TRBD1 (5 bases). CDR3 length: 16 amino acids. The germline V gene encodes CDR1 SGHVS and CDR2 FQNEAQ. Trimming pared 5 bases from V and 4 bases from J, leaving 17 bases between. The DNA for the CDR3 is TGTGCCAGCAGCCCAACAGGACGGTTGAGCACCGGGGAGCTGTTTTTT. Translating gives CASSPTGRLSTGELFF.

The chain is built from TRBV29-1 and TRBJ1-4; D is ambiguous. The CDR3 covers 13 residues. V was clipped by 4 bases and J by 3 bases, with 9 bases between them. Germline CDR1 and CDR2: SQVTM and ANQGSEA. The CDR3 protein is CSVGDTPNEKLFF. DNA for the CDR3: TGCAGCGTTGGTGATACTCCTAATGAAAAACTGTTTTTT.

The chain has TRBV5-6 and TRBJ2-7, with 10 positions matching TRBD1. The germline CDR1 and CDR2 sequences are SGHDT and YYEEEE. The CDR3 extends over 15 amino acids. Unmatched junction bases numbered 8, after V lost 4 bases and J lost 4 bases. The CDR3 loop is CASSPGGTGDYEQYF. The DNA of the CDR3 is TGTGCCAGCAGCCCCGGCGGGACAGGGGATTACGAGCAGTACTTC.

The rearrangement uses TRBV7-9 and TRBJ1-6; 7 nucleotides match TRBD1. Trimming at V came to 5 bases and at J to 6 bases, leaving 4 bases not matched to a gene. Germline V gene lookup returns CDR1 SEHNR and CDR2 FQNEAQ (reference sequence). The CDR3 extends over 14 amino acids. CDR3 coding DNA: TGTGCCAGCAGCCTCGGGACAGTTAATTCACCCCTCCACTTT. It specifies CASSLGTVNSPLHF.

The chain couples TRBV10-2 to TRBJ1-6; the match to TRBD1 covers 8 bases. V lost 2 bases to trimming and J lost 7 bases; unmatched junction nucleotides: 4. CDR1 and CDR2 from the germline V gene are WSHSY and SAAADI. The CDR3 runs to 15 residues. The CDR3 loop reads CASSEKRTGNSPLHF. Here the CDR3 DNA reads TGCGCCAGCAGTGAGAAACGGACAGGGAATTCACCCCTCCACTTT.

This clone was picked up one time. V is TRBV7-9 and J is TRBJ2-5, with 11 bases lining up with TRBD2. Germline V lookup: CDR1 SEHNR, CDR2 FQNEAQ (reference sequence). V lost 3 bases and J lost 4; bases outside the gene matches: 10. The CDR3 is 17 amino acids. As DNA, the CDR3 is TGTGCCAGCAGCTTTGACTTAGCGGGGGGGCTAACAGAGACCCAGTACTTC. Protein: CASSFDLAGGLTETQYF.

The chain joins TRBV11-2 to TRBJ2-7; D is unresolved. The CDR3 covers 13 residues. Trimming took off 0 bases at V and 6 bases at J, with 9 bases between the two ends. The germline CDR1 and CDR2 sequences are SGHAT and FQNNGV. The CDR3 sequence is CASSLDQTREQYF. In nucleotides, the CDR3 is TGTGCCAGCAGCTTAGACCAAACACGCGAGCAGTACTTC.

The J gene is TRBJ1-1, the V gene TRBV19, with 8 bases that match TRBD1. Germline assignment: CDR1 LNHDA and CDR2 SQIVND (reference sequence). V was clipped by 5 bases and J by 2 bases; unmatched bases: 4. The length of the CDR3 is 14 residues. The CDR3 DNA reads as TGTGCCAGTAGTCTACAGGGGGTAAACACTGAAGCTTTCTTT. Translating it yields CASSLQGVNTEAFF. Variable domain in full (rest from reference TRBV19 and TRBJ1-1): DGGITQSPKYLFRKEGQNVTLSCEQNLNHDAMYWYRQDPGQGLRLIYYSQIVNDFQKGDIAEGYSVSREKKESFPLTVTSAQKNPTAFYLCASSLQGVNTEAFFGQGTRLTVV.

This clone occurred once. V and J are TRBV19 and TRBJ1-5; the match to TRBD1 covers 7 bases. This CDR3 contains 14 residues. After removal of 5 bases from V and 5 bases from J, the junction contained 6 bases not matched to a gene. The germline gives CDR1 LNHDA, CDR2 SQIVND (reference sequence). The CDR3, as DNA: TGTGCCAGTAGTGTGACAGGGTGGGATCAGCCCCAGCATTTT. It is translated as CASSVTGWDQPQHF.

The chain couples TRBV28 to TRBJ1-1; a possible D gene is TRBD1 (5 bases). The CDR3 is 12 residues long. V was cut by 1 base and J by 10 bases, with 10 bases left in between. CDR1 is MDHEN and CDR2 is SYDVKM in the germline V gene. The CDR3 DNA reads as TGTGCCAGCAGTTTATTGGGGGGGGGAGCTTTCTTT. The encoded protein is CASSLLGGGAFF.

The genes are TRBV9 and TRBJ2-3, with a weak D call TRBD2 (7 bases). Germline V CDR1 and CDR2: SGDLS, YYNGEE. V was pared by 4 bases and J by 7 bases, with 16 bases between. The CDR3 runs to 14 residues. For the CDR3, the DNA is TGTGCCAGCAGCCTAGAGGGGGGGCTGTATACGCAGTATTTT. Its protein product is CASSLEGGLYTQYF.

This chain joins TRBV27 and TRBJ2-5; 8 positions agree with TRBD1. After removal of 5 bases from V and 5 bases from J, the junction contained 4 bases not matched to a gene. Germline V lookup: CDR1 MNHEY, CDR2 SMNVEV (reference sequence). This CDR3 is built from 13 residues. This CDR3 reads CASSPGGWETQYF. The CDR3 DNA is TGTGCCAGCAGTCCAGGGGGCTGGGAGACCCAGTACTTC.

The chain uses TRBV28 and TRBJ1-5, with 8 bases fitting TRBD1. The germline V gene has CDR1 MDHEN and CDR2 SYDVKM. The CDR3 consists of 13 residues. The ends lost 11 bases at V and 9 bases at J; junction bases unmatched: 12. The CDR3 protein is CAASQGATRPQHF. As DNA, the CDR3 is TGTGCCGCCAGCCAGGGGGCAACAAGGCCCCAGCATTTT. The entire variable domain, with the rest obtained from reference TRBV28 and TRBJ1-5, is as follows: DVKVTQSSRYLVKRTGEKVFLECVQDMDHENMFWYRQDPGLGLRLIYFSYDVKMKEKGDIPEGYSVSREKKERFSLILESASTNQTSMYLCAASQGATRPQHFGDGTRLSIL.

The V call is TRBV2, the J call TRBJ1-2; 8 bases are shared with TRBD1. The V and J ends lost 3 bases and 2 bases, in that order; junction bases with no gene match: 14. The CDR3 length is 18 residues. Germline loops: CDR1 SNHLY, CDR2 FYNNEI. In nucleotides, the CDR3 is TGTGCCAGCAGTGAGTGGCCCCTGGGGCAGGGGGCCAACTATGGCTACACCTTC. Translated, it gives CASSEWPLGQGANYGYTF.

Only one count was recorded for this clone. The V and J genes are TRBV12-3 or TRBV12-4 and TRBJ1-6; D is unclear. V was pared by 7 bases and J by 10 bases, with 14 bases between. CDR3 size: 13 residues. CDR3 amino acids: CASTQEGHSPLHF. As DNA, the CDR3 is TGTGCCAGCACCCAAGAGGGTCACTCACCCCTCCACTTT.

The chain joins TRBV5-4 to TRBJ1-2; D may be TRBD1 (6 bases). V gave up 5 bases and J gave up 4 bases, with 18 bases separating them. The CDR3 is made up of 15 amino acids. CDR1 and CDR2 (germline): SGHNT, YYREEE (reference sequence). This chain's CDR3 is CASRGRAQGSYGYTF. The CDR3 DNA reads as TGTGCCAGCAGAGGAAGGGCCCAGGGGAGCTATGGCTACACCTTC.

The chain couples TRBV7-3 to TRBJ2-5; perhaps TRBD2 as D (5 bases). CDR3 length: 18 residues. Trimming pared 3 bases from V and 4 bases from J, leaving 24 bases between. CDR1 is SGHTA, CDR2 FQGTGA, per germline. The CDR3 nucleotides are TGTGCCAGCAGCTTCCTGGTCCGGGGAAGCACCAAGGGAGAGACCCAGTACTTC. Translation gives CASSFLVRGSTKGETQYF.

V usage is TRBV6-5 and J usage is TRBJ1-6, with D perhaps matching TRBD1 (5 bases). CDR1 MNHEY and CDR2 SVGAGI come from the germline V gene. V lost 0 bases, J lost 9 bases, and 12 bases lay in between. This CDR3 is 15 amino acids long. As DNA, the CDR3 is TGTGCCAGCAGTTACTCCGCTCAGGGAGGTTCACCCCTCCACTTT. This gives the protein CASSYSAQGGSPLHF.

This clone has just a few counts. The chain is built from TRBV5-4 and TRBJ1-3, with TRBD1 as a possible D gene (6 bases). This CDR3 region has 16 residues. Germline V gene sequence: CDR1 SGHNT, CDR2 YYREEE (reference sequence). The V end lost 4 bases, the J end lost 2 bases, and 16 bases lay between the germline ends. CDR3 sequence reads: CASSRGREITGNTIYF. The DNA for the CDR3 is TGTGCCAGCAGCAGGGGGAGAGAAATTACTGGAAACACCATATATTTT.

This clone was counted only a few times. The chain couples TRBV2 to TRBJ1-2; 9 bases are shared with TRBD1. The CDR3 loop spans 14 amino acids. CDR1 and CDR2 (germline): SNHLY, FYNNEI. V shed 4 bases and J 7 bases; nucleotides not matched to a gene: 7. Here the CDR3 DNA reads TGTGCCAGCAGTGTCGTACAGGGGGCTGTTGGCTACACCTTC. Translated: CASSVVQGAVGYTF.

The rearrangement joins TRBV28 to TRBJ2-1; 8 nucleotides line up with TRBD1. J gave up 1 base and V 2 bases, and 19 bases lay outside the gene matches. Per the germline V gene, CDR1 is MDHEN and CDR2 is SYDVKM. This CDR3 contains 21 residues. The chain's CDR3 is CASSLPGGAGLAELSYNEQFF. CDR3 DNA sequence: TGTGCCAGCAGTTTACCAGGGGGCGCAGGGCTAGCCGAACTTTCCTACAATGAGCAGTTCTTC.

This clone has more than one count but fewer than ten. The chain is built from TRBV24-1 and TRBJ1-5, with 7 nucleotides matching TRBD1. The CDR3 totals 16 residues. Germline CDR1 is KGHDR and CDR2 is SFDVKD. Losses at the gene ends were 4 bases for V and 2 bases for J; bases not matched to a gene: 7. In DNA, the CDR3 is TGTGCCACCAGTGACCTTGACAGGGCTGGCAATCAGCCCCAGCATTTT. This sequence encodes CATSDLDRAGNQPQHF.

This chain joins TRBV19 and TRBJ1-5, with a possible D match to TRBD1 (5 bases). Germline V gene sequence: CDR1 LNHDA, CDR2 SQIVND (reference sequence). The ends were cut back, 7 bases at V and 6 bases at J, with 16 bases in the middle. This CDR3 is built from 14 residues. The CDR3 loop is CASTLRGRRQPQHF. DNA of the CDR3: TGTGCCAGTACCCTAAGGGGCCGTCGTCAGCCCCAGCATTTT.

The CDR3 reads CASSSRGGPFF. In DNA, the CDR3 is TGTGCCAGCAGTTCGAGAGGAGGCCCTTTCTTT. The chain uses TRBV12-3 or TRBV12-4 and TRBJ1-1; no firm D call. The CDR3 sequence is 11 residues long. V was clipped by 4 bases and J by 12 bases, with 12 bases between them.

The chain combines TRBV29-1 with TRBJ2-4; a weak D match, TRBD2 (5 bases). The germline gives CDR1 SQVTM, CDR2 ANQGSEA. The V end lost 5 bases, the J end lost 6 bases, and 11 bases lay between the germline ends. The CDR3 is made up of 12 amino acids. The CDR3 region has the DNA TGCAGCGTTCGAAGTGGGAGAAACATTCAGTACTTC. This codes for CSVRSGRNIQYF. Full variable domain (missing parts from reference TRBV29-1 and TRBJ2-4): SAVISQKPSRDICQRGTSLTIQCQVDSQVTMMFWYRQQPGQSLTLIATANQGSEATYESGFVIDKFPISRPNLTFSTLTVSNMSPEDSSIYLCSVRSGRNIQYFGAGTRLSVL.

This chain joins TRBV5-1 and TRBJ1-6; unclear D gene. Trimming took off 2 bases at V and 12 bases at J, with 9 bases between the two ends. Germline V gene data show CDR1 as SGHRS and CDR2 as YFSETQ. The CDR3 sequence is 12 residues long. CDR3 protein: CASSFDGLPLHF. The DNA for the CDR3 is TGCGCCAGCAGCTTCGATGGCTTACCCCTCCACTTT.